This TCR beta chain was observed in a study of blood T cell repertoires in COVID-19. Study overall: Acute and convalescent COVID-19 specimens originated in the United States, Italy and Spain.

This clone was recorded a few times. This CDR3 spans 13 amino acids. Germline CDR1 is MDHEN and CDR2 is SYDVKM. After removal of 7 bases from V and 2 bases from J, the junction contained 4 bases not matched to a gene. Produced via immunoSEQ multiplex PCR; TCRdb's table is partial and in-frame only. The sample consists of tens of thousands of clones, 86% of them appearing once. This sequence joins TRBV28 and TRBJ1-2; 7 nucleotides line up with TRBD1. Sequencing was done on a sample of peripheral blood. This clonotype originated in a man in his forties with acute or convalescent COVID-19. CDR3 amino acids: CASTATGNYGYTF. CDR3 DNA sequence: TGTGCCAGCACGGCGACAGGGAACTATGGCTACACCTTC.